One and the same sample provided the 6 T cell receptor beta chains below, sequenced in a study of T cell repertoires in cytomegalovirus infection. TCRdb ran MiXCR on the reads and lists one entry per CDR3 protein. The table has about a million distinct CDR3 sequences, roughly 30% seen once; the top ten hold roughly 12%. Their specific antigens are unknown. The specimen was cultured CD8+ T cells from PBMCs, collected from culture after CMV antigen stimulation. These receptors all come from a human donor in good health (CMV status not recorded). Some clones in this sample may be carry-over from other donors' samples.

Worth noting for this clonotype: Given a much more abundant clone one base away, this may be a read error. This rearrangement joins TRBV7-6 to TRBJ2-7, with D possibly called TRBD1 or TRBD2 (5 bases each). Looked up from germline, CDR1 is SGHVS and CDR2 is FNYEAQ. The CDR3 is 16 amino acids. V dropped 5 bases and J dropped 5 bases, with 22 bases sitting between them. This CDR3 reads CASSAARGERAHEQYF. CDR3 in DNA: TGTGCCAGCAGCGCAGCTCGGGGCGAGAGGGCCCACGAGCAGTACTTC.

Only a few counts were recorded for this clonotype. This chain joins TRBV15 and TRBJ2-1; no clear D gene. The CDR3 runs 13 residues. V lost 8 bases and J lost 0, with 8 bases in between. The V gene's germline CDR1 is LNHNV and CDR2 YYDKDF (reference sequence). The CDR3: CATGSSSYNEQFF. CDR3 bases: TGTGCCACCGGTTCGAGCTCCTACAATGAGCAGTTCTTC. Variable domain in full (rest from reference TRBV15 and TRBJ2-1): DAMVIQNPRYQVTQFGKPVTLSCSQTLNHNVMYWYQQKSSQAPKLLFHYYDKDFNNEADTPDNFQSRRPNTSFCFLDIRSPGLGDTAMYLCATGSSSYNEQFFGPGTRLTVL.

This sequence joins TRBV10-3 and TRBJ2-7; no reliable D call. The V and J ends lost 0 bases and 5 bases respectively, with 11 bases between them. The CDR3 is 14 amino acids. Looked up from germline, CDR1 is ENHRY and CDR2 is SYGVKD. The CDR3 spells CAISESGNGHEQYF. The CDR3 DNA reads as TGTGCCATCAGTGAGTCAGGGAACGGCCACGAGCAGTACTTC.

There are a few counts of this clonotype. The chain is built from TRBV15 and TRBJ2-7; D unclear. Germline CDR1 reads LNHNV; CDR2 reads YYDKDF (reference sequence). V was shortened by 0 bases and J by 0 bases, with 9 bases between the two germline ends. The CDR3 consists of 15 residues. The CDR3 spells CATSRDWLDSYEQYV. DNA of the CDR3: TGTGCCACCAGCAGAGATTGGCTCGACTCCTACGAGCAGTACGTC.

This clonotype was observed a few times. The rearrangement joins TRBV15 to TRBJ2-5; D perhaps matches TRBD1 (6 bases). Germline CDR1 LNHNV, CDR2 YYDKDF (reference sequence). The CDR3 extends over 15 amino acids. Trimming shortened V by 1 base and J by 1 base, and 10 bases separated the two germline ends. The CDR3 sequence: CATSRGQAFQETQYF. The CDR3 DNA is TGTGCCACCAGCAGAGGACAGGCCTTCCAAGAGACCCAGTACTTC.

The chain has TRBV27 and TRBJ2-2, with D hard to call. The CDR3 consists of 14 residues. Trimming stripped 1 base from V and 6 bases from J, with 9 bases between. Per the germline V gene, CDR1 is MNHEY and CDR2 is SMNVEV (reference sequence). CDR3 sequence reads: CASSLFLASGELFF. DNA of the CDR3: TGTGCCAGCAGTTTATTTCTCGCTTCCGGGGAGCTGTTTTTT.